This T cell receptor beta chain was recovered during a study of cytomegalovirus exposure and HLA in healthy donors. Overall study results and limits: In a later analysis, a missense DCLRE1C variant was linked to TCR beta V- and J-gene trimming. Most TCR sequences were uncommon, yet certain public TCRs appeared in many donors.

With 60 Vbeta and 13 Jbeta primers, the PCR was carried out. The table came from immunoSEQ multiplex PCR; TCRdb's copy has only in-frame clones and leaves some out. The sample has tens of thousands of clones; around 78% are singletons. Of note for this clone: Antigen unknown.

The CDR3 is 16 residues long. V lost 2 bases to trimming and J lost 2 bases; unmatched junction nucleotides: 5. The germline gives CDR1 MNHEY, CDR2 SMNVEV (reference sequence). The J gene is TRBJ2-7, the V gene TRBV27; 11 bases line up with TRBD2. The clonotype comes from a male donor in good health and CMV-seropositive. Material for sequencing was PBMCs. The CDR3 DNA is TGTGCCAGCAGTTTACCCACTAGCGGGAGACCCTACGAGCAGTACTTC. It translates to CASSLPTSGRPYEQYF.